This TCR beta chain derives from a study of T cells in Graves' hyperthyroidism and ophthalmopathy. Looking at the study overall: Blood from the periphery was taken at initial diagnosis, before any treatment. Overall study results and limits: Ophthalmopathy was predicted by the model a median of roughly 6 months ahead of onset. Ophthalmopathy was told apart from stable hyperthyroidism by a 13 V-J model.

For the diagnoses, clinical symptoms, serum thyroxine and TRAb, thyroid ultrasound and orbital computed tomography were used. Amplified TCR beta CDR3 regions derived from RNA transcripts. Researchers ran a first-round RT-PCR on the TCR CDR3 using the HTBI primer set. TCRdb reprocessed the multiplex PCR reads via MiXCR and lists one record per CDR3 protein. This table has 400,000 to 500,000 distinct CDR3 sequences, approximately 14% appearing once. The CDR3 totals 15 residues. Trimming pared 7 bases from V and 0 bases from J, leaving 13 bases between. This clonotype was counted many times. Its antigen remains unknown.

The sequence was obtained from a man aged 18 to 30 with Graves' ophthalmopathy. This chain uses TRBV12-3 or TRBV12-4 with TRBJ2-1, with D unresolved. The specimen sequenced was blood. The DNA of the CDR3 is TGTGCCAGCATTCCCGACGCTGCCTCCTACAATGAGCAGTTCTTC. It translates to CASIPDAASYNEQFF.